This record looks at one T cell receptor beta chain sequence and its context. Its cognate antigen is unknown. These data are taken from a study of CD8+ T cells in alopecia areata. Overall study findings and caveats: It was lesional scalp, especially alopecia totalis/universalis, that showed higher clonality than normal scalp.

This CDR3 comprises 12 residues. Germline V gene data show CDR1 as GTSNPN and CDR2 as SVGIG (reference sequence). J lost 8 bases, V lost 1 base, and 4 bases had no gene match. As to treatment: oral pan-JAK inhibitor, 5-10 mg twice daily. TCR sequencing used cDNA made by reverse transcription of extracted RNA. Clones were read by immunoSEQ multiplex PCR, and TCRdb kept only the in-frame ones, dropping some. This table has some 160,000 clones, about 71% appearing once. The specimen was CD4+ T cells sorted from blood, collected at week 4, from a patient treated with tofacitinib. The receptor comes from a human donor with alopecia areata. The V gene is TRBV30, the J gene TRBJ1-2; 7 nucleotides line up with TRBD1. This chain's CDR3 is CAWSAGGEGYTF. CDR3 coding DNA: TGTGCCTGGAGTGCAGGGGGTGAAGGCTACACCTTC.